The TCR beta chain described here comes from a study of early T cells in non-severe SARS-CoV-2 infection. TCRdb called the 5' RACE reads again in MiXCR, with one record for every CDR3 protein. The table has tens of thousands of distinct CDR3 sequences, 5% to 7% seen once. The CDR3 runs 15 residues. The germline V gene has CDR1 WNHNN and CDR2 SYGVQD (reference sequence). The V end lost 1 base, the J end lost 7 bases, and 16 bases lay between the germline ends. This clonotype was picked up many times. The clonotype originates from an adult who was a healthcare worker with PCR-confirmed SARS-CoV-2 infection or an uninfected control (not recorded which). Specimen: whole blood. The chain couples TRBV10-1 to TRBJ2-5, with D maybe TRBD1 (7 bases). CDR3 DNA sequence: TGCGCCAGCAGTGAGTTGGCAGGGGGGCAAATGACCCAGTACTTC. Its protein is CASSELAGGQMTQYF.